The clone carrying this T cell receptor beta chain was seen only once. The antigen remains undetermined. For the second PCR, which ran for about 7 to 11 cycles, a sample-barcoded 5' primer and a J-beta primer mix were used. TCRdb re-analysed the 5' RACE reads in MiXCR, keeping a single row per CDR3 protein. The data hold some 320,000 distinct CDR3 sequences, with around 27% observed a single time. The source of the sample is a study of blood T cells in healthy people across ages. Findings and caveats of the study: Not knowing donor CMV status may have confounded expanded clonotype changes.

Trimming cost V 5 bases and J 3 bases, with 10 bases left between them. CDR3 length equals 13 residues. Per germline, CDR1 MNHNY and CDR2 SVGAGI (reference sequence). The sequenced material came from blood. V gene TRBV6-6 combines with J gene TRBJ2-5, with D unresolved. This TCR was sampled from a woman aged 70-85 years in good health. This chain's CDR3 is CASSPNGEETQYF. CDR3 nucleotides: TGTGCCAGCAGTCCTAATGGGGAAGAGACCCAGTACTTC.